A single sample gave rise to the 17 T cell receptor beta chains below, sequenced in a study of blood T cell repertoires in COVID-19. The protocol was immunoSEQ multiplex PCR, while the TCRdb copy is restricted to in-frame clones and leaves out a portion. The sample lists fewer than 450,000 clones, approximately 86% occurring once. Sequenced input: PBMCs or T cells enriched from blood (not recorded which). Receptors were obtained from a woman aged 40 to 50 with acute COVID-19.

The J gene is TRBJ1-3, the V gene TRBV7-8, with D unclear. Germline V gene lookup returns CDR1 SGHVS and CDR2 FQNEAQ. The CDR3 sequence is 14 residues long. Trimming took 6 bases from V and 0 from J, leaving 9 bases between them. CDR3 DNA sequence: TGTGCCAGCAGGCCGCGGGGCTCTGGAAACACCATATATTTT. Amino acids: CASRPRGSGNTIYF.

The rearrangement joins TRBV24-1 to TRBJ2-3; 10 bases match TRBD2. The germline V gene encodes CDR1 KGHDR and CDR2 SFDVKD. The CDR3 has 15 amino acids. The junction had 7 bases not matched to a gene; V was cut back by 4 bases and J by 7 bases. The CDR3 DNA reads TGTGCCACCAGTGACCCCGGGACTAGCGTTAATACGCAGTATTTT. This sequence encodes CATSDPGTSVNTQYF.

The chain joins TRBV4-1 to TRBJ2-7, with 11 bases fitting TRBD2. V shed 0 bases and J 7 bases; nucleotides not matched to a gene: 14. The CDR3 is made up of 18 amino acids. Germline-derived CDR1 and CDR2 are MGHRA and YSYEKL. CDR3 protein: CASSQERETSGGRGEQYF. In DNA form, the CDR3 reads TGCGCCAGCAGCCAAGAACGGGAAACTAGCGGGGGAAGGGGTGAGCAGTACTTC.

The chain employs TRBV27 and TRBJ2-1; 9 positions match TRBD2. Germline assignment: CDR1 MNHEY and CDR2 SMNVEV (reference sequence). The CDR3 covers 14 residues. Germline trimming cut 8 bases from V and 3 bases from J; bases unmatched to any gene: 5. The CDR3 nucleotides are TGTGCCAGCCGAAGCGGGGGGCTCTACAATGAGCAGTTCTTC. This gives the protein CASRSGGLYNEQFF.

The chain has TRBV19 and TRBJ1-1; the match to TRBD1 covers 7 bases. The CDR3 has 15 amino acids. The germline gives CDR1 LNHDA, CDR2 SQIVND (reference sequence). The V segment lost 8 bases and the J segment 4 bases; nucleotides outside the gene matches: 13. Here the CDR3 DNA reads TGTGCCAGTCTCAATCTGGGCAGGGGGTCCACTGAAGCTTTCTTT. Amino acids: CASLNLGRGSTEAFF.

The chain carries TRBV5-4 and TRBJ2-1, with D possibly matching TRBD2 (5 bases). This CDR3 contains 14 residues. The germline CDR1 and CDR2 sequences are SGHNT and YYREEE (reference sequence). The V end was cut by 2 bases, the J end by 3 bases, with 9 bases between. The CDR3 loop reads CASSFGGLYNEQFF. The CDR3 coding sequence is TGTGCCAGCAGCTTTGGCGGACTCTACAATGAGCAGTTCTTC.

The chain couples TRBV30 to TRBJ2-7, with TRBD2 identical over 14 bases. Germline values: CDR1 GTSNPN, CDR2 SVGIG (reference sequence). This CDR3 contains 12 residues. The junction had 7 bases not matched to a gene; V was cut back by 7 bases and J by 11 bases. This chain's CDR3 is CASTSGGARKYF. CDR3 sequence (DNA): TGTGCCTCGACTAGCGGGGGGGCACGGAAGTACTTC.

V gene TRBV11-2 combines with J gene TRBJ2-1; D gene unclear. CDR3 length: 13 residues. Trimming left V 1 base short and J 10 bases short, with 11 bases between. Germline V gene data show CDR1 as SGHAT and CDR2 as FQNNGV. CDR3 DNA: TGTGCCAGCAGCTTAGCGGCAGGTGGGGAGCAGTTCTTC. This gives the protein CASSLAAGGEQFF. The full variable domain, completed using reference TRBV11-2 and TRBJ2-1, is EAGVAQSPRYKIIEKRQSVAFWCNPISGHATLYWYQQILGQGPKLLIQFQNNGVVDDSQLPKDRFSAERLKGVDSTLKIQPAKLEDSAVYLCASSLAAGGEQFFGPGTRLTVL.

V is TRBV6-6 and J is TRBJ1-5; 9 nucleotides line up with TRBD1. CDR3 length: 14 residues. Germline CDR1 MNHNY, CDR2 SVGAGI (reference sequence). Trimming removed 6 bases from V and 7 bases from J; junction bases left unmatched: 7. The CDR3 DNA follows: TGTGCCAGCAGACCCAACAGGGGGCAGCAGCCCCAGCATTTT. Translation gives CASRPNRGQQPQHF.

CDR3 bases: TGTGCCAGTAGTCGACTGAACTCTGGAAACACCATATATTTT. It is translated as CASSRLNSGNTIYF. The V gene is TRBV19, the J gene TRBJ1-3; D ambiguous. Trimming removed 5 bases at V and 0 bases at J, with 8 bases between. Germline V gene data show CDR1 as LNHDA and CDR2 as SQIVND (reference sequence). The CDR3 is made up of 14 amino acids.

The chain employs TRBV18 and TRBJ1-2, with D tentatively TRBD1 (6 bases). The CDR3 has 13 residues. The V and J ends lost 4 bases and 7 bases respectively, with 13 bases between them. CDR1 KGHSH and CDR2 LQKENI come from the germline V gene. Here the CDR3 DNA reads TGTGCCAGCTCACAAGGACCAGGGGTTGGCTACACCTTC. Its translation: CASSQGPGVGYTF.

This chain links TRBV5-4 with TRBJ2-2; 9 nucleotides line up with TRBD1. The CDR3 length is 17 residues. CDR1 is SGHNT, CDR2 YYREEE, per germline (reference sequence). V dropped 4 bases and J dropped 2; count of bases not matched to a gene: 9. CDR3 loop: CASSPTGGRANTGELFF. The CDR3 DNA reads as TGTGCCAGCAGCCCTACAGGGGGCCGGGCCAACACCGGGGAGCTGTTTTTT.

The chain is built from TRBV5-1 and TRBJ2-3; 7 nucleotides align to TRBD1. The V gene's germline CDR1 is SGHRS and CDR2 YFSETQ. CDR3 length: 13 residues. J lost 4 bases, V lost 7 bases, and 6 bases had no gene match. The CDR3 region is CASGDRAADTQYF. CDR3 nucleotides: TGCGCCAGCGGAGACAGGGCGGCAGATACGCAGTATTTT.

A single count supports this clone. The chain couples TRBV19 to TRBJ1-2, with D possibly being TRBD1 (6 bases). V was cut by 8 bases and J by 4 bases, with 11 bases left in between. From germline, CDR1 is LNHDA and CDR2 SQIVND (reference sequence). This CDR3 is built from 12 residues. The CDR3 DNA reads TGTGCCAGTCGGCCAGGGGCCTATGGCTACACCTTC. Its protein is CASRPGAYGYTF.

The J gene is TRBJ2-5, the V gene TRBV4-1; 8 nucleotides line up with TRBD2. CDR1 and CDR2 from the germline V gene are MGHRA and YSYEKL. CDR3 length equals 16 residues. V was pared by 6 bases and J by 2 bases, with 11 bases of the junction left unmatched. In nucleotides, the CDR3 is TGCGCCAGCAGACGGTCGGGCGGGGGGTTACAAGAGACCCAGTACTTC. Translated, it gives CASRRSGGGLQETQYF.

V is TRBV29-1 and J is TRBJ2-3; 10 nucleotides agree with TRBD1. The germline V gene has CDR1 SQVTM and CDR2 ANQGSEA. V lost 8 bases and J lost 4; bases outside the gene matches: 9. This CDR3 is built from 14 residues. CDR3 loop: CSLRSGTGADTQYF. DNA for the CDR3: TGCAGCTTACGATCCGGGACAGGGGCAGATACGCAGTATTTT.

J is TRBJ1-1 and V is TRBV2; D is possibly TRBD1 (5 bases). CDR1 and CDR2 from the germline V gene are SNHLY and FYNNEI. V lost 4 bases to trimming and J lost 0 bases, with 12 bases between them. The CDR3 covers 15 residues. The CDR3 spells CASSVTGLVNTEAFF. The CDR3 DNA reads as TGTGCCAGCAGTGTAACGGGACTCGTGAACACTGAAGCTTTCTTT.